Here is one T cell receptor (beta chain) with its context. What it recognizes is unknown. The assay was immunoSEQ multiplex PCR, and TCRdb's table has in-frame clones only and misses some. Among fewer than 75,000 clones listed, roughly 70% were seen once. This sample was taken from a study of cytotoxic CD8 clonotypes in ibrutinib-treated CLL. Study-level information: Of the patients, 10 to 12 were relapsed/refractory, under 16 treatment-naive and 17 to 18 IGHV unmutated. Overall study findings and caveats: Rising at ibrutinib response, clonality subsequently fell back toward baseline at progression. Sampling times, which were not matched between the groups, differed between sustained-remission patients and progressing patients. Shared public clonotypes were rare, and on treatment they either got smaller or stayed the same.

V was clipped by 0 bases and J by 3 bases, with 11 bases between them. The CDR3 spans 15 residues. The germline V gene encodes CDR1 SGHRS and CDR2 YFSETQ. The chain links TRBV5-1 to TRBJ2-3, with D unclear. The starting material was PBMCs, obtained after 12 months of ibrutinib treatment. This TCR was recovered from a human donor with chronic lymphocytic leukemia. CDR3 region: CASSLDPGMTDTQYF. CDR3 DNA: TGCGCCAGCAGCTTGGACCCGGGTATGACAGATACGCAGTATTTT.